The 32 T cell receptor beta chains reported below all come from one sample, sequenced in a study of cytomegalovirus exposure and HLA in healthy donors. PCR used 60 Vbeta primers and 13 Jbeta primers. Measured with immunoSEQ multiplex PCR; TCRdb has only the in-frame clones, and not every one. The table has 90,000 to 150,000 clones, just over 15% seen once. The sequencing sample was made of PBMCs. The source of these receptors is a young woman in good health and CMV-seronegative.

This clone came up a few times. The chain uses TRBV6-4 and TRBJ1-5; 10 nucleotides match TRBD1. Germline CDR1 and CDR2: MRHNA and SNTAGT. The junction had 5 bases not matched to a gene; V was cut back by 3 bases and J by 6 bases. This CDR3 contains 15 residues. CDR3 amino acids: CASSETGGSGQPQHF. CDR3 bases: TGTGCCAGCAGTGAGACAGGGGGCTCAGGTCAGCCCCAGCATTTT.

This sequence joins TRBV6-5 and TRBJ1-3, with D maybe TRBD1 (6 bases). V lost 5 bases to trimming and J lost 7 bases, with 18 bases between them. The CDR3 extends over 15 amino acids. Germline CDR1 MNHEY, CDR2 SVGAGI. CDR3 sequence (DNA): TGTGCCAGCAGTCCCACGGGGGGCAGTGGGAACACCATATATTTT. Translated, it gives CASSPTGGSGNTIYF.

The chain carries TRBV5-6 and TRBJ1-2, with D uncertain. V shed 0 bases and J shed 1 base, with 7 bases lying between them. Germline V lookup: CDR1 SGHDT, CDR2 YYEEEE. The CDR3 loop spans 14 amino acids. The CDR3 coding sequence is TGTGCCAGCAGCTTGGCACAGCTTAACTATGGCTACACCTTC. Amino acid sequence: CASSLAQLNYGYTF.

The rearrangement joins TRBV6-5 to TRBJ2-6, with D perhaps TRBD2 (6 bases). Between the trimmed V and J ends, which lost 7 bases and 2 bases, there was a span of 12 bases. This CDR3 comprises 15 residues. CDR1 is MNHEY, CDR2 SVGAGI, per germline. The CDR3 DNA reads TGTGCCAGCACTCCCGGAGGGACTGGGGCCAACGTCCTGACTTTC. This encodes CASTPGGTGANVLTF.

The chain combines TRBV9 with TRBJ2-1; D may be TRBD2 (6 bases). Germline V lookup: CDR1 SGDLS, CDR2 YYNGEE. This CDR3 has 15 amino acids. Between the trimmed V and J ends, which lost 3 bases and 0 bases, there was a span of 10 bases. The CDR3 reads CASSATSTSYNEQFF. CDR3 DNA sequence: TGTGCCAGCAGCGCGACTAGTACCTCCTACAATGAGCAGTTCTTC.

The chain couples TRBV5-8 to TRBJ2-5, with 8 positions matching TRBD2. The germline CDR1 and CDR2 sequences are SGHTS and YDEGEE. CDR3 length: 14 residues. V was clipped by 5 bases and J by 7 bases; unmatched bases: 10. The CDR3 loop reads CASRSGRGWPTQYF. Written as DNA, the CDR3 is TGTGCCAGCAGATCCGGGAGGGGCTGGCCGACCCAGTACTTC.

V is TRBV28 and J is TRBJ2-6; a weak D match, TRBD1 (5 bases). V lost 5 bases and J lost 4, with 24 bases in between. The CDR3 has 19 amino acids. Germline lookup yields CDR1 MDHEN and CDR2 SYDVKM. In DNA, the CDR3 is TGTGCCAGCAGTCTGGGCGCAGGGATAGGCCTACGAGGGGCCAACGTCCTGACTTTC. Translated: CASSLGAGIGLRGANVLTF.

The rearrangement joins TRBV7-9 to TRBJ1-2; 7 bases fit TRBD1. The germline CDR1 and CDR2 sequences are SEHNR and FQNEAQ (reference sequence). The CDR3 covers 11 residues. Losses at the gene ends were 6 bases for V and 5 bases for J; bases not matched to a gene: 0. The CDR3 DNA reads TGTGCCAGCAGGACAGGGTATGGCTACACCTTC. It is translated as CASRTGYGYTF.

This clone was counted between two and nine times. The gene calls are TRBV19 and TRBJ1-5; no definite D call. Trimming removed 3 bases at V and 4 bases at J, with 7 bases between. The germline V gene encodes CDR1 LNHDA and CDR2 SQIVND (reference sequence). CDR3 size: 13 residues. The CDR3 loop reads CASSMVRNQPQHF. The CDR3 DNA follows: TGTGCCAGTAGTATGGTCCGGAATCAGCCCCAGCATTTT.

This clone showed up just a few times. The V call is TRBV7-2, the J call TRBJ2-2, with D perhaps TRBD2 (6 bases). The CDR3 length is 16 residues. The V end was cut by 2 bases, the J end by 4 bases, with 14 bases between. Germline assignment: CDR1 SGHTA and CDR2 FQGNSA. The CDR3 region has the DNA TGTGCCAGCAGCTTATCGGGTTTGGGGGGCACCGGGGAGCTGTTTTTT. It yields the protein CASSLSGLGGTGELFF. The entire variable domain, with the rest obtained from reference TRBV7-2 and TRBJ2-2, is as follows: GAGVSQSPSNKVTEKGKDVELRCDPISGHTALYWYRQSLGQGLEFLIYFQGNSAPDKSGLPSDRFSAERTGGSVSTLTIQRTQQEDSAVYLCASSLSGLGGTGELFFGEGSRLTVL.

This chain connects TRBV27 to TRBJ2-1; 9 bases are shared with TRBD2. This CDR3 has 16 residues. J lost 2 bases, V lost 7 bases, and 9 bases had no gene match. From germline, CDR1 is MNHEY and CDR2 SMNVEV (reference sequence). The CDR3 is CASKGAGGHPYNEQFF. As DNA, the CDR3 is TGTGCCAGCAAGGGCGCGGGAGGGCATCCCTACAATGAGCAGTTCTTC.

The rearrangement links TRBV28 to TRBJ1-2, with 10 bases identical to TRBD1. V shed 6 bases, J shed 8 bases, and the junction held 6 bases outside the gene matches. CDR1 is MDHEN, CDR2 SYDVKM, per germline. The CDR3 loop spans 13 amino acids. CDR3 DNA: TGTGCCAGCAGGCGGACAGGGGGACCCGGCTACACCTTC. Amino acid sequence: CASRRTGGPGYTF.

This clone was counted between two and nine times. The chain uses TRBV6-5 and TRBJ2-2; unclear D gene. CDR1 MNHEY and CDR2 SVGAGI come from the germline V gene. This CDR3 contains 12 residues. Trimming stripped 5 bases from V and 7 bases from J, with 8 bases between. In DNA, the CDR3 is TGTGCCAGCAGTCGGGTGAGCGGGGAGCTGTTTTTT. This encodes CASSRVSGELFF.

The chain joins TRBV12-5 to TRBJ2-2, with D possibly matching TRBD1 (5 bases). V was trimmed by 0 bases and J by 1 base, leaving 9 bases between them. This CDR3 contains 16 residues. The V gene's germline CDR1 is LGHNT and CDR2 FRNRAP. Written as DNA, the CDR3 is TGTGCTAGTGGTTTGGTAACTACAGGGAACACCGGGGAGCTGTTTTTT. Protein product: CASGLVTTGNTGELFF.

The rearrangement joins TRBV10-3 to TRBJ2-3, with D maybe TRBD2 (6 bases). V lost 6 bases and J 3 bases, leaving 16 bases between the germline ends. The germline CDR1 and CDR2 sequences are ENHRY and SYGVKD. The CDR3 contains 15 residues. CDR3 nucleotides: TGTGCCATCAGAGGCGGGGTGCCAGAGACAGATACGCAGTATTTT. Translating gives CAIRGGVPETDTQYF.

This clone was detected only a few times. V is TRBV2 and J is TRBJ2-5; D remains ambiguous. The CDR3 sequence is 15 residues long. V dropped 7 bases and J dropped 0 bases, with 15 bases sitting between them. CDR1 and CDR2 (germline): SNHLY, FYNNEI. The CDR3 sequence is CASKERLTYQETQYF. Here the CDR3 DNA reads TGTGCCAGCAAGGAGAGACTCACGTACCAAGAGACCCAGTACTTC.

The table lists this clone with a few counts. The V and J genes are TRBV9 and TRBJ2-1; 8 positions match TRBD2. This CDR3 region has 18 residues. After removal of 4 bases from V and 5 bases from J, the junction contained 17 bases not matched to a gene. CDR1 is SGDLS and CDR2 is YYNGEE in the germline V gene. The CDR3 DNA follows: TGTGCCAGCAGCTCCAACCCCCGGGAGGGCTATGGAAACAATGAGCAGTTCTTC. This codes for CASSSNPREGYGNNEQFF.

J is TRBJ2-1 and V is TRBV30; TRBD1 agrees at 9 bases. V lost 7 bases, J lost 7 bases, and 8 bases stayed unmatched. This CDR3 region has 13 residues. Germline V CDR1 and CDR2: GTSNPN, SVGIG (reference sequence). The CDR3 DNA follows: TGTGCCTTTGGACAGGGGCCCATAAATGAGCAGTTCTTC. Protein: CAFGQGPINEQFF.

V and J are TRBV15 and TRBJ2-5; TRBD1 agrees at 8 bases. Per the germline V gene, CDR1 is LNHNV and CDR2 is YYDKDF (reference sequence). Germline trimming cut 9 bases from V and 4 bases from J; bases unmatched to any gene: 4. The CDR3 has 12 amino acids. The CDR3 sequence: CATGGTGETQYF. The CDR3 DNA follows: TGTGCCACAGGCGGGACAGGAGAGACCCAGTACTTC.

In this sample, this clone turned up a few times. At one end the junction does not follow the germline gene, possibly because of a read error. This chain uses TRBV10-3 with TRBJ2-7; perhaps TRBD2 as D (6 bases). Germline CDR1 is ENHRY and CDR2 is SYGVKD. The CDR3 length is 16 residues. The CDR3 here is CAISEQKGGGSSEQYF. Here the CDR3 DNA reads TGTGCCATCAGTGAGCAGAAGGGTGGGGGGTCCTCCGAGCAGTACTTC.

This chain joins TRBV5-1 and TRBJ2-5, with TRBD1 as a possible D gene (5 bases). The ends were cut back, 3 bases at V and 4 bases at J, with 16 bases in the middle. Germline V gives CDR1 SGHRS, CDR2 YFSETQ. This CDR3 is 15 amino acids long. Written as DNA, the CDR3 is TGCGCCAGCAGCTCTACAAGAAGGGGCGTAGAGACCCAGTACTTC. This sequence encodes CASSSTRRGVETQYF.

The CDR3 sequence: CASNLRRGTNEQFF. For the CDR3, the DNA is TGTGCCAGTAACCTGCGGCGGGGAACTAATGAGCAGTTCTTC. The genes are TRBV19 and TRBJ2-1; possibly TRBD2 for D (6 bases). CDR3 length equals 14 residues. V was trimmed by 7 bases and J by 7 bases, leaving 17 bases between them. Germline V gives CDR1 LNHDA, CDR2 SQIVND (reference sequence).

This clone was seen only a few times. A junction boundary mismatches the germline segment, possibly from a read error. The rearrangement joins TRBV7-7 to TRBJ2-3; TRBD2 agrees at 12 bases. Germline V gene sequence: CDR1 SSHAT, CDR2 FNYEAQ (reference sequence). The length of the CDR3 is 15 residues. Here the CDR3 DNA reads TGTGCTAGCAGCCGGACTAGCGGGACGGCAGATACGCAGTATTTT. It codes for CASSRTSGTADTQYF.

V and J are TRBV6-1 and TRBJ2-1; TRBD2 matches 13 bases. From germline, CDR1 is MNHNS and CDR2 SASEGT. Trimming cost V 4 bases and J 7 bases; bases outside gene matches: 7. The CDR3 is made up of 16 amino acids. DNA for the CDR3: TGTGCCAGCAGTGGCGGACTAGCGGGAGCGGATAATGAGCAGTTCTTC. Its translation: CASSGGLAGADNEQFF.

This clone has only a few counts. V is TRBV7-8 and J is TRBJ1-5, with TRBD1 matching over 11 bases. Per the germline V gene, CDR1 is SGHVS and CDR2 is FQNEAQ. Germline trimming cut 5 bases from V and 2 bases from J; bases unmatched to any gene: 5. This CDR3 is built from 16 residues. The CDR3, as DNA: TGTGCCAGCAGCCCTAGGACAGGGGGCGGCAATCAGCCCCAGCATTTT. This codes for CASSPRTGGGNQPQHF.

This clone was counted only a few times. The V call is TRBV5-5, the J call TRBJ2-3; the D gene is possibly TRBD2 (5 bases). The CDR3 is made up of 12 amino acids. In germline, CDR1 is SGHKS, CDR2 YYEKEE (reference sequence). V was trimmed by 2 bases and J by 5 bases, leaving 6 bases between them. CDR3 sequence reads: CASSFGGDTQYF. For the CDR3, the DNA is TGTGCCAGCAGCTTCGGAGGAGATACGCAGTATTTT.

CDR3 bases: TGTGCCAGCAGTGCTTCAGCGGGAGGCCGCCATACGCAGTATTTT. Its protein product is CASSASAGGRHTQYF. V usage is TRBV27 and J usage is TRBJ2-3; 9 bases agree with TRBD2. The CDR3 spans 15 residues. V was clipped by 5 bases and J by 7 bases; unmatched bases: 10. Germline V gene lookup returns CDR1 MNHEY and CDR2 SMNVEV (reference sequence).

This sequence joins TRBV5-1 and TRBJ1-6; 9 positions agree with TRBD1. This CDR3 is built from 16 residues. CDR1 SGHRS and CDR2 YFSETQ come from the germline V gene. J lost 9 bases, V lost 0 bases, and 7 bases had no gene match. The CDR3 here is CASSLDGQGLSSPLHF. In nucleotides, the CDR3 is TGCGCCAGCAGCTTGGACGGACAGGGGTTAAGTTCACCCCTCCACTTT.

This clone was counted between two and nine times. J is TRBJ2-7 and V is TRBV5-1; 7 positions agree with TRBD1. The V segment lost 2 bases and the J segment 2 bases; nucleotides outside the gene matches: 4. Germline lookup yields CDR1 SGHRS and CDR2 YFSETQ. This CDR3 region has 14 residues. The CDR3 DNA reads TGCGCCAGCAGCTTCGCCGGGACAGCCTACGAGCAGTACTTC. Its protein is CASSFAGTAYEQYF.

The chain carries TRBV29-1 and TRBJ2-2; the match to TRBD2 covers 7 bases. The CDR3 runs 14 residues. After removal of 4 bases from V and 1 base from J, the junction contained 3 bases not matched to a gene. CDR1 and CDR2 (germline): SQVTM, ANQGSEA. The CDR3 is CSVGSGGNTGELFF. For the CDR3, the DNA is TGCAGCGTTGGGTCGGGGGGGAACACCGGGGAGCTGTTTTTT.

This clone was seen more than once but under ten times. The chain carries TRBV27 and TRBJ1-5, with D hard to call. Trimming left V 8 bases short and J 4 bases short, with 9 bases between. This CDR3 is 12 amino acids long. Per germline, CDR1 MNHEY and CDR2 SMNVEV (reference sequence). The CDR3 DNA sequence: TGTGCCAGCGGCATAAGAAATCAGCCCCAGCATTTT. It yields the protein CASGIRNQPQHF.

This clone was counted a few times. Additional DNA sequences in this sample encode the identical CDR3. V is TRBV6-5 and J is TRBJ2-7, with TRBD1 identical over 11 bases. The CDR3 sequence is 14 residues long. Losses at the gene ends were 2 bases for V and 3 bases for J; bases not matched to a gene: 0. Germline lookup yields CDR1 MNHEY and CDR2 SVGAGI. CDR3 residues: CASSYGTGGYEQYF. The CDR3 coding sequence is TGTGCCAGCAGTTACGGGACAGGGGGCTACGAGCAGTACTTC.